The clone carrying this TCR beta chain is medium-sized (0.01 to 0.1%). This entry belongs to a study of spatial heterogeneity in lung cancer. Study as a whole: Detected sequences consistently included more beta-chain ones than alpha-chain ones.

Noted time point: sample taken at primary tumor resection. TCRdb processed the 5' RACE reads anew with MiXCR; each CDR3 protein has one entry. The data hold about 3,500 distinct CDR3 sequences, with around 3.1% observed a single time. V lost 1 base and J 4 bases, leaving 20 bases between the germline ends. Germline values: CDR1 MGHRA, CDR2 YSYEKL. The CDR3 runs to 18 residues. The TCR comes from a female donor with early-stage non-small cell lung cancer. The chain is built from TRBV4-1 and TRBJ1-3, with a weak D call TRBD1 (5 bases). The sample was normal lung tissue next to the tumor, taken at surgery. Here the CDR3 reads CASSQVQGGLSIGNTIYF. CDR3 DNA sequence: TGCGCCAGCAGCCAAGTTCAGGGAGGGCTTTCGATCGGAAACACCATATATTTT.